This TCR beta chain was documented in a study of T cell repertoires in cytomegalovirus infection. Study-level information: It was the public TCR beta signatures that indicated both CMV infection and matching HLA type.

TCRdb fed the reads into MiXCR, producing one record per CDR3 protein. The sample yields roughly 77,000 distinct CDR3 sequences, approximately 3.6% seen once. Study outcomes and limitations: Dominating the ex vivo response were TCR beta clonotypes that were CMV-specific and HLA-C-restricted.

This clonotype was recorded at least ten times. Antigen specificity is unknown. The CDR3 has 15 amino acids. The germline gives CDR1 SGHVS, CDR2 FQNEAQ. V was cut by 4 bases and J by 5 bases, with 18 bases left in between. This TCR was recovered from a human donor in good health (CMV status not recorded). Some clones in this sample may be carry-over from other donors' samples. Sequencing used PBMCs. The genes are TRBV7-8 and TRBJ2-7; D might be TRBD2 (5 bases). CDR3 DNA sequence: TGTGCCAGCAGCTCACCGAAGGACTTAAACCACGAGCAGTACTTC. It codes for CASSSPKDLNHEQYF.